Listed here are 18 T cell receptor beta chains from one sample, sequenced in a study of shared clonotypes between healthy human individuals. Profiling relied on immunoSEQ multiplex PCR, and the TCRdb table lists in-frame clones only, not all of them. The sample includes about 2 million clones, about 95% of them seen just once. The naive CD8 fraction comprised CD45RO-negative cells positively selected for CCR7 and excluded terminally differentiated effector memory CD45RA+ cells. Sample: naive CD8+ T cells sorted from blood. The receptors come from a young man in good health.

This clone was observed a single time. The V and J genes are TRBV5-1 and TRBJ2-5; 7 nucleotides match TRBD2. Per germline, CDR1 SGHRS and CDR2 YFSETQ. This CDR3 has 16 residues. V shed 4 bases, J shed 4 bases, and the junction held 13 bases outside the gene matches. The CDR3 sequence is CASSPPSVGGTETQYF. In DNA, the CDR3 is TGCGCCAGCAGCCCTCCTAGCGTGGGGGGGACAGAGACCCAGTACTTC. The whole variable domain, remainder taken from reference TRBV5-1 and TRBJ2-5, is KAGVTQTPRYLIKTRGQQVTLSCSPISGHRSVSWYQQTPGQGLQFLFEYFSETQRNKGNFPGRFSGRQFSNSRSEMNVSTLELGDSALYLCASSPPSVGGTETQYFGPGTRLLVL.

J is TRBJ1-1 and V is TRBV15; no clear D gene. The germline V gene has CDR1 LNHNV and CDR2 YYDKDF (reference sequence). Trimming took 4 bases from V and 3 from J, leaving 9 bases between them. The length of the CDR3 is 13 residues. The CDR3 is CATSKEGHTEAFF. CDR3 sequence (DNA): TGTGCCACCAGCAAGGAAGGACACACTGAAGCTTTCTTT.

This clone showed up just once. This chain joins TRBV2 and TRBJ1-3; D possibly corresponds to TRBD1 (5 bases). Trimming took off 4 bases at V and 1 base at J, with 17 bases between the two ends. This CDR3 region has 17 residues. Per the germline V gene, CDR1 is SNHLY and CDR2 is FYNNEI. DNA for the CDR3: TGTGCCAGCAGTGTTGCGGCTTTGACAGAGTCTGGAAACACCATATATTTT. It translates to CASSVAALTESGNTIYF.

The CDR3: CASSHPERGPLHF. CDR3 sequence (DNA): TGCGCCAGCAGCCACCCGGAAAGGGGGCCCCTCCACTTT. The chain recombines TRBV4-1 with TRBJ1-6; TRBD1 is a possible D gene (6 bases). Per the germline V gene, CDR1 is MGHRA and CDR2 is YSYEKL. Trimming left V 3 bases short and J 13 bases short, with 13 bases between. The CDR3 has 13 amino acids.

CDR3 nucleotides: TGTGCCAGCAAAGCCCGGGTCGCCTGGAATGAAAAACTGTTTTTT. Its protein product is CASKARVAWNEKLFF. This chain joins TRBV7-8 and TRBJ1-4, with unresolved D. With 7 bases removed from V and 5 bases from J, the gap between germline ends came to 17 bases. The length of the CDR3 is 15 residues. Germline V gives CDR1 SGHVS, CDR2 FQNEAQ.

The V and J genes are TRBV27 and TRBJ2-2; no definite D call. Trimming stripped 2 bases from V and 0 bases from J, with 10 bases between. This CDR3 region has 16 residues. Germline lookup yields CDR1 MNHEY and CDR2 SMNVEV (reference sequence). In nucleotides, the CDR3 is TGTGCCAGCAGTTTACTCGACCCGACGAACACCGGGGAGCTGTTTTTT. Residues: CASSLLDPTNTGELFF.

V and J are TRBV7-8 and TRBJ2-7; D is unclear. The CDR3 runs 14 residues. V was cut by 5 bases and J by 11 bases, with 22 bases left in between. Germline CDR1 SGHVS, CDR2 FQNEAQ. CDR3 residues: CASSARIRALREYF. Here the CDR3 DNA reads TGTGCCAGCAGCGCCAGAATCCGGGCCCTCCGGGAGTACTTC.

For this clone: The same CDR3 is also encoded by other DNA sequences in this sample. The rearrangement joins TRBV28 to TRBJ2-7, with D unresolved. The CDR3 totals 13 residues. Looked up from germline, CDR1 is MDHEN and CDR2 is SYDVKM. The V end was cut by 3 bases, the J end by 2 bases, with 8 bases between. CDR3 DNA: TGTGCCAGCAGTTTGGTAGGAGCCTACGAGCAGTACTTC. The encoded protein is CASSLVGAYEQYF.

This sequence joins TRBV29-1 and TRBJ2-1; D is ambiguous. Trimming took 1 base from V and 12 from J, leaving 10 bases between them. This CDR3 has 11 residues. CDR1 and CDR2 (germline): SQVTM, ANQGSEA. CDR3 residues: CSVEVQARQFF. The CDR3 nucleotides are TGCAGCGTTGAAGTTCAAGCGAGGCAGTTCTTC.

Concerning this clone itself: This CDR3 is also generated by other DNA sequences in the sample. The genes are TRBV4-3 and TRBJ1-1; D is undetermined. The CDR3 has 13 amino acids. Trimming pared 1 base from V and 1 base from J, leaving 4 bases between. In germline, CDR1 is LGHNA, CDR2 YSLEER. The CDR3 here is CASSQGGNTEAFF. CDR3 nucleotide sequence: TGCGCCAGCAGCCAAGGTGGGAACACTGAAGCTTTCTTT.

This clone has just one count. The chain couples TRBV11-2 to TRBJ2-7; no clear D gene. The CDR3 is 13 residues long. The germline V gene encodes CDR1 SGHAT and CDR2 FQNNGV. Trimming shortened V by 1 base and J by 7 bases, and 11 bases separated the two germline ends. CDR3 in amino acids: CASSLVLGQEQYF. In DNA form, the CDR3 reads TGTGCCAGCAGCTTAGTTTTAGGGCAAGAGCAGTACTTC.

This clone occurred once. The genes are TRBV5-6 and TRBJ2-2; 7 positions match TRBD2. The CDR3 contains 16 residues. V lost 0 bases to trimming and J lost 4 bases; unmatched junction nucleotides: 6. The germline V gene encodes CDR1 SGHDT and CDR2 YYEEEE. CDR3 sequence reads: CASSLEASGPTGELFF. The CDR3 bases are TGTGCCAGCAGCTTGGAGGCTAGCGGACCCACCGGGGAGCTGTTTTTT.

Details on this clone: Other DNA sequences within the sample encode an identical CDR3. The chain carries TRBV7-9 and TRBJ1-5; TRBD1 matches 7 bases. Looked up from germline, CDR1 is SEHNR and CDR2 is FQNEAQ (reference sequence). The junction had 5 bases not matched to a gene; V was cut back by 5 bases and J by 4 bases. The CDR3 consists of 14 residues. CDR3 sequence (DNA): TGTGCCAGCAGCCCTTCGACAGGGAATCAGCCCCAGCATTTT. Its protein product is CASSPSTGNQPQHF.

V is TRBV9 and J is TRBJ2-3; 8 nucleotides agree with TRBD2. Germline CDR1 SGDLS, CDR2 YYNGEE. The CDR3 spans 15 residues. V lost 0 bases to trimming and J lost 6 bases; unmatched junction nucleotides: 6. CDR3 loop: CASSVDGLAVDTQYF. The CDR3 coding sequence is TGTGCCAGCAGCGTAGATGGACTAGCCGTGGATACGCAGTATTTT.

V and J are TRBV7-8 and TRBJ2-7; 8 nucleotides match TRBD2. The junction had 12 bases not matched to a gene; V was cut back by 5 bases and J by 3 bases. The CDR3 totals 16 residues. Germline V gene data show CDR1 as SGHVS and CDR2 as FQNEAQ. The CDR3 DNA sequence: TGTGCCAGCAGCAATCCTTCTCTAGCGGGTAGCTACGAGCAGTACTTC. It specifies CASSNPSLAGSYEQYF.

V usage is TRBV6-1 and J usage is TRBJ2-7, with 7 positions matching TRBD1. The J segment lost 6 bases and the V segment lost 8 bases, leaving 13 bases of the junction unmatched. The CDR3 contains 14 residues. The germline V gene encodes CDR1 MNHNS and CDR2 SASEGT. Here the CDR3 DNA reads TGTGCCAGCGCTGGTACAGGGGCGCCTAGCGAGCAGTACTTC. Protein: CASAGTGAPSEQYF.

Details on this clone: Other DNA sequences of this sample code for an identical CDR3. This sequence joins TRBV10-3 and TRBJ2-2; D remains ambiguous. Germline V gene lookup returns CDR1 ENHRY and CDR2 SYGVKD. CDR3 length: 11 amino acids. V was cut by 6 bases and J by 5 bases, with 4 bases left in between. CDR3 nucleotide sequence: TGTGCCATCAGCGGAACCGGGGAGCTGTTTTTT. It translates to CAISGTGELFF.

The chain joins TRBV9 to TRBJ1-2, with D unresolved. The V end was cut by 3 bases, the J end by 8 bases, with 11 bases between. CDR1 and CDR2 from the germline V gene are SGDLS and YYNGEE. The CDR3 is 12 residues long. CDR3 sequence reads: CASSGESPGYTF. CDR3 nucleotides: TGTGCCAGCAGCGGAGAAAGTCCGGGCTACACCTTC.